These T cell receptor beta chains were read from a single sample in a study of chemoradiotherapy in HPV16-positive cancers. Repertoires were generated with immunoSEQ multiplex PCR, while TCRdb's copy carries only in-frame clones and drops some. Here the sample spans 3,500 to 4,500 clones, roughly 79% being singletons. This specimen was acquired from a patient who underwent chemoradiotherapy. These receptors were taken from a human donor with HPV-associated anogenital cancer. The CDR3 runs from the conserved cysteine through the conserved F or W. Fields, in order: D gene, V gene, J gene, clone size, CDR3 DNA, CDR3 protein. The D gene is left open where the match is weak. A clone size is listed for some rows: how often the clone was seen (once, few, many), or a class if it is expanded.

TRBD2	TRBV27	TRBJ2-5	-	TGTGCCAGCAGTTTCAGACTAGCGGGAGGGCCTCTGTACTTC	CASSFRLAGGPLYF
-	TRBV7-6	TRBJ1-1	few	TGTGCCAGCAGCCTCGGGACAAGAGATGAAGCTTTCTTT	CASSLGTRDEAFF
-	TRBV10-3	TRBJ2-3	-	TGTGCCATCAGTCAGCTTGGGGGAAGCACAGATACGCAGTATTTT	CAISQLGGSTDTQYF
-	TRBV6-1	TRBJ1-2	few	TGTGCCAGCATCCCGACAGGAAACTATGGCTACACCTTC	CASIPTGNYGYTF
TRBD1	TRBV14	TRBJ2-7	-	TGTGCCAGCAGCCGTCATGCAGGACAGGCTAGGGTATACGAGCAGTACTTC	CASSRHAGQARVYEQYF
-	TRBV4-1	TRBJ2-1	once	TGCGCCAGCAGCCCGACCCGGGGGAGTTTTGCCTACAATGAGCAGTTCTTC	CASSPTRGSFAYNEQFF
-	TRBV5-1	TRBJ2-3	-	TGCGCCAGCAGAGATGGACTACAACTTAGCACAGACACGCAGTATTTT	CASRDGLQLSTDTQYF
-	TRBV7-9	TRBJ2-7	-	TGTGCCACTATCCCCGCTGACGGGGGACCTGACGAGCAGTACTTC	CATIPADGGPDEQYF
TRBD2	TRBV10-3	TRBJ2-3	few	TGTGCCATTTCTTTTAGCGGGAGAGGATCAGATACGCAGTATTTT	CAISFSGRGSDTQYF
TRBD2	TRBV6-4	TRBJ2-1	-	TGTGCCAGCAGTGACACCCCGGGACTAGGGCTTAATGAGCAGTTCTTC	CASSDTPGLGLNEQFF
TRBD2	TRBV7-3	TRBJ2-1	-	TGTGCCAGCAGCGCCCGGGGGACTAGCACCGTGAATGAGCAGTTCTTC	CASSARGTSTVNEQFF
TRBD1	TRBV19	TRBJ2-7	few	TGTGCCAGTAGTACGACAGGGAACCCAATCGAGCAGTACTTC	CASSTTGNPIEQYF
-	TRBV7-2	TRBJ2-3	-	TGTGCCAGCAGCTCATACTCAGATACGCAGTATTTT	CASSSYSDTQYF
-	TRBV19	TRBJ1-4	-	TGTGCCAGTAGTGAAGTGGAAAAACTGTTTTTT	CASSEVEKLFF
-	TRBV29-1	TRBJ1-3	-	TGCAGCGCCAGGGCCTCTGGAAACACCATATATTTT	CSARASGNTIYF
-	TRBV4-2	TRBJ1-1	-	TGTGCCAGCAGCCAACCGGGCACGAACACTGAAGCTTTCTTT	CASSQPGTNTEAFF
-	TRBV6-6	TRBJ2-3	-	TGTGCCAGCAGTTACCCCCAGGGGGGGATCCCAGATACGCAGTATTTT	CASSYPQGGIPDTQYF
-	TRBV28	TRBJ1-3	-	TGTGCCAGCAGTAGGCAAACGGGACACTTTTACTCTGGAAACACCATATATTTT	CASSRQTGHFYSGNTIYF
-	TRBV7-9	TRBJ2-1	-	TGTGCCAGCAGCTTATGGCCGGGAGCCTACAATGAGCAGTTCTTC	CASSLWPGAYNEQFF
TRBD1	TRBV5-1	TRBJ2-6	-	TGCGCCAGCAGCGGGACAGGGGGCACTGGGGCCAACGTCCTGACTTTC	CASSGTGGTGANVLTF
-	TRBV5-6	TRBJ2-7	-	TGTGCCAGCAGCTTGGGGGGGGCCAGGCCCTACGAGCAGTACTTC	CASSLGGARPYEQYF
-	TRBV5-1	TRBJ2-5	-	TGCGCCAGCAACAACGGGGTGCCCGGAGAGACCCAGTACTTC	CASNNGVPGETQYF
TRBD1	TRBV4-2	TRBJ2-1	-	TGTGCCAGCAGCCAAACCGGGACAGGGAAGAATGAGCAGTTCTTC	CASSQTGTGKNEQFF
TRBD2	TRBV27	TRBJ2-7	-	TGTGCCAGCAGCTATACCAAGACTAGCGGGAGGGCCTACGAGCAGTACTTC	CASSYTKTSGRAYEQYF
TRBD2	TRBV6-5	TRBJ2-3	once	TGTGCCAGCAGTTTAGCGGGGCGCACAGATACGCAGTATTTT	CASSLAGRTDTQYF
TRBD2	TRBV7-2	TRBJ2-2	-	TGTGCCAGCAGCTCCCCCCGGGGGGGGGCGAACACCGGGGAGCTGTTTTTT	CASSSPRGGANTGELFF
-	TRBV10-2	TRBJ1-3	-	TGCGCCAGCAGGGGGGGGTACAGGGTTAGGGCTGGAAACACCATATATTTT	CASRGGYRVRAGNTIYF
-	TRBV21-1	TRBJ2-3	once	TGTGCCAGCAGCAAAGCTTCGACTAGCGGGAGGGCTCTCGGCACAGATACGCAGTATTTT	CASSKASTSGRALGTDTQYF
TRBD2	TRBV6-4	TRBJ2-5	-	TGTGCCAGCAGTCCGACTAGCGGGGGACAAGAGACCCAGTACTTC	CASSPTSGGQETQYF
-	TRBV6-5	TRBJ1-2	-	TGTGCCAGCAGTCGGACCGACCGTACGGGAGGCTACACCTTC	CASSRTDRTGGYTF
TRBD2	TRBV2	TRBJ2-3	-	TGTGCCAGCGGGGGGGAAAGCACAGATACGCAGTATTTT	CASGGESTDTQYF
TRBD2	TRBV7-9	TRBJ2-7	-	TGTGCCAGCAGCATCCTAGCGGGGCCCGAGCAGTACTTC	CASSILAGPEQYF
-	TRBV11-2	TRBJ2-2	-	TGTGCCAGCAGCTTTGGGGACGGGGAACAAATCGCCGGGGAGCTGTTTTTT	CASSFGDGEQIAGELFF
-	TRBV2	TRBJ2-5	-	TGTGCCAGCAGTGATTGGGGGGACGGGACCCAGTACTTC	CASSDWGDGTQYF
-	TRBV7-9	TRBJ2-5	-	TGTGCCAGCAGCTTAGCCCGGGTAGGGGAGACCCAGTACTTC	CASSLARVGETQYF
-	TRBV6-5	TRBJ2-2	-	TGTGCCAGCAGTTACTCGAATCCTCATCCCGGGGAGCTGTTTTTT	CASSYSNPHPGELFF
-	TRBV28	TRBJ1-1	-	TGTGCCAGCAGTTTATCGTTCTCTTTTTCTAACACTGAAGCTTTCTTT	CASSLSFSFSNTEAFF
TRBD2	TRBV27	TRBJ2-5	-	TGTGCCAGCAGTTCATGGACTAGCGGAGACCAAGAGACCCAGTACTTC	CASSSWTSGDQETQYF
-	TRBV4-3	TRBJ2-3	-	TGCGCCAGCAGCCAAGTCGCGACGCGTCCCGATACGCAGTATTTT	CASSQVATRPDTQYF
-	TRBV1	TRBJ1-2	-	TGCACCAGCAGCCTTGGGGAGGACAGGGGGCAGAATGGCTACACCTTC	CTSSLGEDRGQNGYTF
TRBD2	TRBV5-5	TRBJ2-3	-	TGTGCCAGCAGCACGGGACTAGCGGGAGTCACAGATACGCAGTATTTT	CASSTGLAGVTDTQYF
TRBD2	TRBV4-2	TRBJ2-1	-	TGTGCCAGCAGCCAAGCGACCTTCCTATTAGCGGGGGGGTACAATGAGCAGTTCTTC	CASSQATFLLAGGYNEQFF
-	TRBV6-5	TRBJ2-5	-	TGTGCCAGCAGTTACTCGCTCGGGGACGGGGCCCAGTACTTC	CASSYSLGDGAQYF
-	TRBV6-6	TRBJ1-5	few	TGTGCCAGCAGTTACCAACGTTCGTCTAGCAATCAGCCCCAGCATTTT	CASSYQRSSSNQPQHF
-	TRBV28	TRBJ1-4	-	TGTGCCAGCAGTTTACAGGCTACAACTAATGAAAAACTGTTTTTT	CASSLQATTNEKLFF
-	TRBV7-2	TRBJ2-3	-	TGTGCCAGCACCCCCCTACGAGATACGCAGTATTTT	CASTPLRDTQYF
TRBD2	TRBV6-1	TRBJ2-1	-	TGTGCCAGCACTGGACGACTAGCTGCCAATGAGCAGTTCTTC	CASTGRLAANEQFF
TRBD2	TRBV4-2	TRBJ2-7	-	TGTGCCAGCAGCCCTCTCGGGACTAGCGGGAGGTACCACGAGCAGTACTTC	CASSPLGTSGRYHEQYF
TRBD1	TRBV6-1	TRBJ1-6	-	TGTGCCACCTCTACCCCGACAGGGCAGGCACCCCTCCACTTT	CATSTPTGQAPLHF
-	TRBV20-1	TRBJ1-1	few	TGCAGTGCTAGAGTTAGGGACGGTTTCTTT	CSARVRDGFF
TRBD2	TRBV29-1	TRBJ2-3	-	TGCAGCGTCCACGGGACTAGCGGGGGAAAAACAGATACGCAGTATTTT	CSVHGTSGGKTDTQYF
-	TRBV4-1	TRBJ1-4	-	TGCGCCAGCAGCCAGGGACAACTCAATGAAAAACTGTTTTTT	CASSQGQLNEKLFF
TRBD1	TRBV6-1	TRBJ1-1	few	TGTGCCAGCAGGGACAGGGACAGGGTGAACACTGAAGCTTTCTTT	CASRDRDRVNTEAFF
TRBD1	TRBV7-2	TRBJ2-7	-	TGTGCCAGCAGCCCCCCGACAGGGGTATCCTACGAGCAGTACTTC	CASSPPTGVSYEQYF
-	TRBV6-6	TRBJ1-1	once	TGTGCCAGCAGTTACTCAACGGCGAACACTGAAGCTTTCTTT	CASSYSTANTEAFF